Detailed here is one T cell receptor beta chain. Antigen specificity is unknown. The sequenced fragment ends 3 residues before the CDR3 boundary, so the rest is inferred from the germline J gene. Repertoires were generated with immunoSEQ multiplex PCR, while TCRdb's copy carries only in-frame clones and drops some. This listing includes over 10,000 clones. The sample originates from a study of T cells in women clearing cervical HPV infection. Whole-study findings and limits: CIN3+ cases had significantly higher TCR repertoire richness than controls, but evenness did not differ.

CDR3 size: 15 residues. Germline V lookup: CDR1 DFQATT, CDR2 SNEGSKA (reference sequence). Trimming left V 3 bases short and J 1 base short, with 15 bases between. This sequence was found in a woman between 18 and 70 years old with a cervical HPV16 infection that either progressed to CIN3+ or cleared (not recorded which). The chain joins TRBV20-1 to TRBJ2-5; D perhaps matches TRBD1 (6 bases). Specimen: blood buffy coat. Incomplete CDR3 DNA: TGCAGTGCTAGCCAGGGGCCCATATCCCAAGAGACC. Encoded protein: CSASQGPISQET. From start to end, the CDR3 is CSASQGPISQETQYF.